This T cell receptor (beta chain) was observed in a study of T cells in Graves' hyperthyroidism and ophthalmopathy. Looked up from germline, CDR1 is MNHNS and CDR2 is SASEGT. This CDR3 is built from 13 residues. V was clipped by 8 bases and J by 6 bases, with 13 bases between them. Overall study results and limits: Blood also contained most expanded thyroid clonotypes above 0.001.

Calling Graves' hyperthyroidism stable meant ophthalmopathy did not progress within 18 months. Hyperthyroidism was newly diagnosed in patients aged 18 to 65 (duration under 2 months). Exclusion criteria comprised uncontrolled infection, other autoimmune disease, pregnancy or lactation. It was RNA transcripts that yielded the amplified TCR beta CDR3 regions. The primer set for the first-round RT-PCR of the TCR CDR3 was HTBI. TCRdb recomputed calls from the multiplex PCR reads with MiXCR, one row per CDR3 protein. Of hundreds of thousands of distinct CDR3 sequences listed, 13% are singletons. This clonotype was seen many times. Its antigen is undetermined.

The receptor's source is a young woman with Graves' hyperthyroidism. Sequencing used blood. The chain uses TRBV6-1 and TRBJ1-4; possible D gene TRBD1, 6 bases. The CDR3 region is CASGDRNYEKLFF. The CDR3 nucleotides are TGTGCCAGCGGAGACAGGAATTATGAAAAACTGTTTTTT.